The entry that follows covers one T cell receptor beta chain sequence. Other DNA sequences within the sample encode an identical CDR3. In the authors' methods: Estimated nucleated cell counts came from reference gene primer amplification. Measured with immunoSEQ multiplex PCR; TCRdb has only the in-frame clones, and not every one. The V and J calls and clone size come from that table; D and trimming were worked out from the DNA. The sample comprises roughly 350,000 clones, under 95% of which are singletons, and around a sixth rests with the top ten. The age range of participants was about 18 to 100 years, with residence in under 30 US areas. The sample belongs to a study of blood T cell repertoires in COVID-19. Study-wide context: The samples span acute and convalescent COVID-19 from the United States, Italy and Spain.

CDR1 MDHEN and CDR2 SYDVKM come from the germline V gene. V lost 3 bases, J lost 2 bases, and 2 bases stayed unmatched. The CDR3 covers 14 residues. The V gene is TRBV28, the J gene TRBJ2-7; the match to TRBD1 covers 9 bases. This clonotype originated in a young woman who had recovered from COVID-19. Sequences were obtained from PBMCs or T cells enriched from blood (not recorded which). This CDR3 reads CASSLTGGAYEQYF. The DNA of the CDR3 is TGTGCCAGCAGTTTGACAGGGGGTGCCTACGAGCAGTACTTC.